This TCR beta chain was sequenced during a study of T cell responses to AZD1222 COVID-19 vaccine. General study findings and limits: Mostly white British, mostly female donors; authors suggested clonal diversity may be underestimated. CD4 TCRs covered the whole spike, strongest at regions 160-218 and 743-854. Only a handful of people who got AZD1222 tested seropositive at baseline.

V lost 5 bases, J lost 2 bases, and 13 bases lay in between. Looked up from germline, CDR1 is LNHDA and CDR2 is SQIVND (reference sequence). This CDR3 comprises 14 residues. The assay was immunoSEQ multiplex PCR, and TCRdb's table has in-frame clones only and misses some. Of 65,000 to 70,000 clones listed, roughly 85% are singletons. The count of this clone is one. Its antigen remains unidentified. The V and J genes are TRBV19 and TRBJ2-7; D might be TRBD1 (6 bases). The input for sequencing was peripheral blood, taken 28 days after the second AZD1222 dose. The TCR sequence derives from an adult who received the AZD1222 COVID-19 vaccine. The CDR3 spells CASSPGTQTYEQYF. The CDR3 DNA is TGTGCCAGTAGTCCCGGGACACAGACCTACGAGCAGTACTTC. The full variable domain, in which reference TRBV19 and TRBJ2-7 provide the parts outside the CDR3, is DGGITQSPKYLFRKEGQNVTLSCEQNLNHDAMYWYRQDPGQGLRLIYYSQIVNDFQKGDIAEGYSVSREKKESFPLTVTSAQKNPTAFYLCASSPGTQTYEQYFGPGTRLTVT.